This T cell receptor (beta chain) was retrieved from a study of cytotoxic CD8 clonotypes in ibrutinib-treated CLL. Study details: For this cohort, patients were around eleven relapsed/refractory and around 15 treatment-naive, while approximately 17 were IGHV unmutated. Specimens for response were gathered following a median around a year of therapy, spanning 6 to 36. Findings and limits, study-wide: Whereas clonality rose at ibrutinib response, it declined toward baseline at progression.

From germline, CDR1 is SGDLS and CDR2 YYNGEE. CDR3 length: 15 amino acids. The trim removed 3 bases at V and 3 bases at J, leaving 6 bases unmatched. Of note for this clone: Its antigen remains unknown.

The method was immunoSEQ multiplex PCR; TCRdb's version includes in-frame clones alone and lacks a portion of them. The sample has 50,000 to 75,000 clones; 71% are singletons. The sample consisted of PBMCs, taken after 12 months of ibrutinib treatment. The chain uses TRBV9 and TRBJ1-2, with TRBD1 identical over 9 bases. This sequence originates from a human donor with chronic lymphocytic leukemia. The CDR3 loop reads CASSGNRGLDYGYTF. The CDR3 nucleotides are TGTGCCAGCAGCGGCAACAGGGGGCTTGACTATGGCTACACCTTC.